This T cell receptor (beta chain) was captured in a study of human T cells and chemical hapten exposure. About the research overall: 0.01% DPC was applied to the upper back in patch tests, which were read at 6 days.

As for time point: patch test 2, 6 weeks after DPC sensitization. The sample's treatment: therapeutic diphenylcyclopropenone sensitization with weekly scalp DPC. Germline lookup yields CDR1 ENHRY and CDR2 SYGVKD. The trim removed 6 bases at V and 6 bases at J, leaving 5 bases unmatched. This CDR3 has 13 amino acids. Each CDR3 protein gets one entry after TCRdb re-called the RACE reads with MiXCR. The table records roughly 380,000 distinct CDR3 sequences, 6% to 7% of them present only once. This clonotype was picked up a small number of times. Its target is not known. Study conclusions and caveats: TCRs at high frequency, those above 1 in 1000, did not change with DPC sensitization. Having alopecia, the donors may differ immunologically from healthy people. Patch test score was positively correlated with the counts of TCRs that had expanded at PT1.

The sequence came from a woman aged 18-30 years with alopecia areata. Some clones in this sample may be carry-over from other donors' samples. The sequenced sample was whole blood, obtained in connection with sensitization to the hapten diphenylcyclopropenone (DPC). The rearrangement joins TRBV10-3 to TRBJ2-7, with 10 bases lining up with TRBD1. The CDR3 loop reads CAIRTGQGREQYF. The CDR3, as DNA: TGTGCCATCAGGACGGGACAGGGGCGCGAGCAGTACTTC.